The source of this TCR beta chain is a study of chemoradiotherapy in HPV16-positive cancers (dated by TCRdb to between 2021 and 2024). At the level of the whole study: Candidate HPV-specific T-cell clones and common TCR motifs were defined by functional T-cell assays performed on cells from two HPV16-positive patients. The study asked whether T-cell immunity against the HPV oncoproteins E6 and E7 changes during chemoradiotherapy and whether it affects survival. The candidate HPV-specific TCRs and motifs were then tracked in TCR repertoires from around 86 patients with HPV-related cancers. What the work shows at the level of the full study, not this receptor alone: Expansion of candidate HPV-specific clones and E7-related TCR motifs was observed in the tumor microenvironment during treatment, whereas no such expansion was observed for non-HPV-specific T cells. The functional definition of HPV-specific T cells was derived from only two HPV16-positive patients, and the survival association was reported for HPV16-positive patients. Improved recurrence-free survival in HPV16-positive patients was associated with expansion of HPV-responsive T cells during chemoradiotherapy.

Libraries came from the immunoSEQ multiplex PCR assay. Drawn from immuneACCESS, this table holds only the in-frame rearrangements with V and J called that TCRdb kept. Clones are partly lost; checked studies trace under half to an unresolved V gene and leave the rest unexplained. The sample records about 32,000 clones, roughly 88% of which are singletons. 4.8% of the sample comes from the top ten. The CDR3 measures 14 amino acids from cysteine to phenylalanine. The read is trimmed to its CDR3 DNA, 42 bases read in frame from base 1. Trimming takes 5 bases from V and 5 bases from J, and the germline ends sit 16 bases apart. Looking up the germline V gene yields CDR1 MNHEY and CDR2 SVGAGI. This clone was detected only once. Its target antigen remains unknown. One base away there is no much larger clone; base qualities are not given. Repertoires were sampled repeatedly over the course of chemoradiotherapy, so clonal expansion could be followed in the tumor microenvironment.

The clonotype originates from a human donor with HPV-associated anogenital cancer. Recombination linked TRBV6-5 to TRBJ2-7; tentative D gene TRBD1, with 5 bases matching. Sequenced material: blood, taken from a patient who underwent chemoradiotherapy. CDR3 region: CASSPRPGYHEQYF. The nucleotide sequence reads as follows: TGTGCCAGCAGTCCCCGGCCAGGGTACCACGAGCAGTACTTC.